The clone carrying this T cell receptor (beta chain) was counted ten times or more. Individual cDNA molecules carried attached unique molecular identifiers. TCRdb re-analysed the 5' RACE reads in MiXCR, keeping a single row per CDR3 protein. The sample includes around 57,000 distinct CDR3 sequences, under 15% of them seen just once. The sample originates from a study of early T cells in non-severe SARS-CoV-2 infection. The source is an adult who was a healthcare worker with PCR-confirmed SARS-CoV-2 infection or an uninfected control (not recorded which). The source material was whole blood.

DNA of the CDR3: TGCAGTGCCGTACCCCAATACAATGAGCAGTTCTTC. This gives the protein CSAVPQYNEQFF. V gene TRBV20-1 combines with J gene TRBJ2-1, with D hard to call. This CDR3 has 12 residues. Trimming pared 6 bases from V and 4 bases from J, leaving 10 bases between. Germline lookup yields CDR1 DFQATT and CDR2 SNEGSKA (reference sequence).